Listed below are T cell receptor beta chains from one sample, sequenced in a study of shared clonotypes between healthy human individuals. Clones were read by immunoSEQ multiplex PCR, and TCRdb kept only the in-frame ones, dropping some. The sample yields approximately 1.9 million clones, 93% seen once. Sequences were obtained from naive CD8+ T cells from PBMCs. The receptors stem from a man younger than 35 in good health. Some clones in this sample may be carry-over from other donors' samples. Each CDR3 is given with its conserved first and last residue. The listing skips clone size in some rows; elsewhere it reads once, few, many or a size class.

clone_size v_call cdr3_aa
- TRBV5-6 CASSFSGTEAFF
- TRBV2 CASSQGLTEAFF
- TRBV9 CASGAASTDTQYF
- TRBV28 CATVRIPSGNTIYF
- TRBV29-1 CSAAGRAGGGYEQYF
once TRBV28 CASSPNRGRLFEQYF
- TRBV11-2 CASSYWDRGPNTGELFF
once TRBV29-1 CSVPRSIERGGTYEQYF
- TRBV9 CASSVRSDRVDTQYF
- TRBV7-6 CASTPGLGQGDKTEAFF
- TRBV5-5 CASSLTGRSYEQYF
- TRBV11-2 CASSSGVAGGYEQYF
- TRBV28 CASSYGQGTYTDTQYF
- TRBV4-2 CASSPSTGGVGNQPQHF